This TCR beta chain is drawn from a study of cytomegalovirus exposure and HLA in healthy donors. The PCR was carried out with 60 Vbeta primers and 13 Jbeta primers. The assay was immunoSEQ multiplex PCR, and TCRdb's table has in-frame clones only and misses some. The sample yields over 100,000 clones, over 60% seen once. CDR1 and CDR2 (germline): SGHTA, FQGTGA. J lost 4 bases, V lost 0 bases, and 4 bases had no gene match. The CDR3 contains 16 residues. This chain connects TRBV7-3 to TRBJ2-1, with 9 bases aligning to TRBD2. This TCR was sampled from a female donor in good health and CMV-seropositive. The sequencing sample was made of PBMCs. CDR3 residues: CASSLTAGGSYNEQFF. The CDR3 coding sequence is TGTGCCAGCAGCTTAACGGCGGGGGGGTCTTACAATGAGCAGTTCTTC.